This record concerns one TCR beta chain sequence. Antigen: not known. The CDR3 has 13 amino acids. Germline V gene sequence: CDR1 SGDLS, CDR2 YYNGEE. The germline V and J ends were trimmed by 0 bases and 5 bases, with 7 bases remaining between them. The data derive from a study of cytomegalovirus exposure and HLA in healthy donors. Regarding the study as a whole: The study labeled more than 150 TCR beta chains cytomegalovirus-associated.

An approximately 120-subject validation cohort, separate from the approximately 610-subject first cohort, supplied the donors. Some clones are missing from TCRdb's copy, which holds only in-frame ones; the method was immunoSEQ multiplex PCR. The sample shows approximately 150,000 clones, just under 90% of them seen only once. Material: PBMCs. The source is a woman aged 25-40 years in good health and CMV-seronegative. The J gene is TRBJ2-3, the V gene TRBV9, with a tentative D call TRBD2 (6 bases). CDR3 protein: CASSVGGGDTQYF. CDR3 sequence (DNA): TGTGCCAGCAGCGTAGGGGGAGGAGATACGCAGTATTTT.